The clone carrying this TCR beta chain was counted ten times or more. Its antigen is as yet unknown. The sample is drawn from a study of T-cell memory formation after mild COVID-19. Constant-segment primers and 5'RACE yielded cDNA libraries for TCR alpha and TCR beta, each carrying sample barcodes and UMIs. TCRdb re-called the 5' RACE reads with MiXCR, one entry per CDR3 protein. Of about 620,000 distinct CDR3 sequences listed, approximately 18% were seen once; the top ten hold around 12%. Overall study results and limits: Contracting clones, day 15 to 85, had balanced CD4/CD8, and later expanders favored CD4+.

The source of this sequence is an adult woman who had mild COVID-19 (a few samples of this study predate the infection). Cell type and time point are not known. The source material was PBMCs or a T cell subset sorted from them (not recorded which).

CDR3 sequence: CASSPPRGSGRSLDTQYF. CDR3 bases: TGTGCCAGCAGCCCCCCCAGGGGTAGCGGGAGATCCCTAGATACGCAGTATTTT. J is TRBJ2-3 and V is TRBV7-8; 9 nucleotides match TRBD2. The CDR3 loop spans 18 amino acids. Germline lookup yields CDR1 SGHVS and CDR2 FQNEAQ. Unmatched junction bases numbered 17, after V lost 5 bases and J lost 5 bases.